The present T cell receptor beta chain was sequenced within a study of blood T cells in healthy people across ages. As regards this clonotype: Its antigen is currently unknown. Its ends do not fully match the called genes, so a read error is possible.

CDR1 is SQVTM and CDR2 is ANQGSEA in the germline V gene. This CDR3 contains 13 residues. Whole-study results and caveats: Any conclusive comparison of naive versus antigen-experienced cells was prevented by using unsorted PBMCs. Relative to aged donors, long-lived donors carried more naive CD4+ cells and displayed higher diversity.

A second roughly 7 to 11 cycle PCR used barcoded and J-beta primers. One entry per CDR3 protein results from TCRdb running MiXCR on the 5' RACE reads. This table has 1.8 million or so distinct CDR3 sequences, around 42% appearing once. V usage is TRBV29-1 and J usage is TRBJ2-4, with a weak D call TRBD1 (5 bases). The DNA end favors TRBJ2-7, so the J call may be wrong. This clonotype was obtained from a human donor in good health. The sample comprised blood. CDR3 region: CGVEVTRDYEQYF. Written as DNA, the CDR3 is TGCGGCGTTGAAGTTACCAGGGACTACGAGCAGTACTTC.